This TCR beta chain emerged from a study of blood T cells in healthy people across ages. Alongside a J-beta primer mix, a sample-barcoded 5' primer served in a second PCR lasting 7 to 11 cycles. TCRdb fed the 5' RACE reads into MiXCR, producing one record per CDR3 protein. The sample holds just over 1 million distinct CDR3 sequences, under 55% seen once. Germline CDR1 is DFQATT and CDR2 is SNEGSKA (reference sequence). This CDR3 has 16 residues. Trimming removed 0 bases from V and 5 bases from J; junction bases left unmatched: 6. The TCR comes from a woman in her fifties or sixties in good health. The chain couples TRBV20-1 to TRBJ2-7; TRBD2 agrees at 14 bases. Sequenced: blood. Here the CDR3 reads CSARDRTSGRWDEQYF. Written as DNA, the CDR3 is TGCAGTGCTAGAGATCGGACTAGCGGGAGGTGGGACGAGCAGTACTTC.